This TCR beta chain was recorded in a study of T-cell memory formation after mild COVID-19. One entry per CDR3 protein, called by TCRdb with MiXCR from the 5' RACE reads. The table lists more than 400,000 distinct CDR3 sequences, 15% to 20% of them singletons. The V end was cut by 5 bases, the J end by 4 bases, with 9 bases between. Germline values: CDR1 SQVTM, CDR2 ANQGSEA. CDR3 length equals 11 residues. The sequence came from an adult woman who had mild COVID-19 (a few samples of this study predate the infection). Cell type and time point are not known. Specimen: PBMCs or a T cell subset sorted from them (not recorded which). The chain uses TRBV29-1 and TRBJ2-7; no definite D call. CDR3 sequence: CSVYEQYEQYF. The CDR3 nucleotides read TGCAGCGTTTACGAGCAGTACGAGCAGTACTTC.